The sample holds a few counts of the clone carrying this T cell receptor (beta chain). Its matching antigen is unknown. These data belong to a study of T cells in localized non-small cell lung cancer. Study outcomes and limitations: Multi-region tumor sequencing was not done, so intratumor heterogeneity could not be excluded. Longer overall survival was associated with a higher density of T cells in the blood. The study found T cell clonality highest in uninvolved adjacent lung, above tumor. A median of around 60 clones ranked among the top 100 in tumor appeared in adjacent lung.

Data came from immunoSEQ multiplex PCR; TCRdb stores just in-frame clones and leaves some out. The data hold around 16,000 clones, with over 75% observed a single time. The germline gives CDR1 KGHSH, CDR2 LQKENI. The CDR3 totals 13 residues. J gave up 8 bases and V 4 bases, and 0 bases lay outside the gene matches. The receptor comes from a male donor at least 60 years old with stage I lung adenocarcinoma. This specimen was peripheral blood, taken before any cancer treatment. V is TRBV18 and J is TRBJ2-4; 12 positions agree with TRBD1. DNA of the CDR3: TGTGCCAGCTCACGGGACAGGGGGCACATTCAGTACTTC. Protein product: CASSRDRGHIQYF. Filled out from reference TRBV18 and TRBJ2-4, the complete variable domain reads NAGVMQNPRHLVRRRGQEARLRCSPMKGHSHVYWYRQLPEEGLKFMVYLQKENIIDESGMPKERFSAEFPKEGPSILRIQQVVRGDSAAYFCASSRDRGHIQYFGAGTRLSVL.